This T cell receptor (beta chain) was obtained from a study of T cells in Graves' hyperthyroidism and ophthalmopathy. Study-wide points: Most clonotypes that expanded in the thyroid above 0.001 also showed up in blood.

This clonotype was seen at least ten times. The antigen is undetermined. CDR1 MNHNS and CDR2 SASEGT come from the germline V gene. The CDR3 totals 13 residues. Trimming took off 3 bases at V and 0 bases at J, with 5 bases between the two ends. TCR beta CDR3 regions were amplified from RNA transcripts. First-round RT-PCR with HTBI primers amplified the TCR CDR3 region. TCRdb re-derived calls from the multiplex PCR reads in MiXCR, one entry per CDR3 protein. The sample records around 580,000 distinct CDR3 sequences, 40% to 55% being singletons. No progression to ophthalmopathy during 18 months of follow-up defined stable disease. Aged 18 to 65, the patients had hyperthyroidism that was newly diagnosed and had lasted under 2 months.

The chain combines TRBV6-1 with TRBJ1-1; D is uncertain. Source material: peripheral blood or thyroid tissue (not recorded which). The receptor's source is a woman younger than 35 with Graves' hyperthyroidism. For the CDR3, the DNA is TGTGCCAGCAGTGACAAAATGAACACTGAAGCTTTCTTT. Amino acid sequence: CASSDKMNTEAFF.